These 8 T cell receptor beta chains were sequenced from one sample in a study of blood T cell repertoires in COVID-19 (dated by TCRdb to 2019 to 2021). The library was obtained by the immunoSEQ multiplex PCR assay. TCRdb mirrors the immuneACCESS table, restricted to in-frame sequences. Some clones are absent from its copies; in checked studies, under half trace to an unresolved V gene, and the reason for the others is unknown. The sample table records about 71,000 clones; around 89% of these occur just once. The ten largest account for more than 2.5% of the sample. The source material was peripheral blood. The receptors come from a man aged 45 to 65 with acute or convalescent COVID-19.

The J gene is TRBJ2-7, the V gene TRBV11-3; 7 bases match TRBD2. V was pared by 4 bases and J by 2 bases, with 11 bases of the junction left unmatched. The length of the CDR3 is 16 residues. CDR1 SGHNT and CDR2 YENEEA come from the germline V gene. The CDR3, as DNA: TGTGCCAGCAGCTCCCCTGGCGGCGGGAGCCCCTACGAGCAGTACGTC. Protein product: CASSSPGGGSPYEQYV.

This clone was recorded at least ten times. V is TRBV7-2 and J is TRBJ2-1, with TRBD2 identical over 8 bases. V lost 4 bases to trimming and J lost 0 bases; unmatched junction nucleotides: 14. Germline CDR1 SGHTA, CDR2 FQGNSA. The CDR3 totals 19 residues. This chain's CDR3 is CASSSHQILAVSSYNEQFF. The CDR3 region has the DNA TGTGCCAGCAGCTCCCACCAAATACTAGCGGTGAGCTCCTACAATGAGCAGTTCTTC.

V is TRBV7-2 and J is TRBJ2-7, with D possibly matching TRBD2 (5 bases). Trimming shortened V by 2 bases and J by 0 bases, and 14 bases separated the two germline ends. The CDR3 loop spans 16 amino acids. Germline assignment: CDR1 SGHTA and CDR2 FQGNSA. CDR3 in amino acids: CASSLTSLGSSYEQYV. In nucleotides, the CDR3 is TGTGCCAGCAGCTTAACATCGCTGGGGAGCTCCTACGAGCAGTACGTC.

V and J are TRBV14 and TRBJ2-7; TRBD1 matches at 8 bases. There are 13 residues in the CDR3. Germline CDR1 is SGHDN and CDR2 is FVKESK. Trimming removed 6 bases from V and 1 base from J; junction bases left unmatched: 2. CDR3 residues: CASRDRASYEQYF. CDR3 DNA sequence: TGTGCCAGCAGGGACAGGGCTTCCTACGAGCAGTACTTC.

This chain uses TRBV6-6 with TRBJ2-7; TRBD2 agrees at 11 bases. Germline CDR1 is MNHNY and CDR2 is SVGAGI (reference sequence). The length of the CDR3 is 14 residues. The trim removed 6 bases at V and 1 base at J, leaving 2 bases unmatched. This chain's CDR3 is CASRGLADSYEQYF. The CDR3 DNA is TGTGCCAGCAGGGGACTAGCGGATTCCTACGAGCAGTACTTC.

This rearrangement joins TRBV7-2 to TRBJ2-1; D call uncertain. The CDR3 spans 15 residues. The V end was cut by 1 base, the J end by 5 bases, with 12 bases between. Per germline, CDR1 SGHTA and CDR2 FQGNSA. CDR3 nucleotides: TGTGCCAGCAGCTTAGTTGCGGCCACGGACAATGAGCAGTTCTTC. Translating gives CASSLVAATDNEQFF. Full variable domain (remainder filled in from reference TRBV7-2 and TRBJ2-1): GAGVSQSPSNKVTEKGKDVELRCDPISGHTALYWYRQSLGQGLEFLIYFQGNSAPDKSGLPSDRFSAERTGGSVSTLTIQRTQQEDSAVYLCASSLVAATDNEQFFGPGTRLTVL.

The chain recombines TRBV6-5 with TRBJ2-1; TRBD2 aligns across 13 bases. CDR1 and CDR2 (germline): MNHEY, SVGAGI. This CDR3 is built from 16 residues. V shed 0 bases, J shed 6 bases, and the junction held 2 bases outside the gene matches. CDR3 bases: TGTGCCAGCAGTTACTCAACTAGCGGGAGGGCCAATGAGCAGTTCTTC. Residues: CASSYSTSGRANEQFF.

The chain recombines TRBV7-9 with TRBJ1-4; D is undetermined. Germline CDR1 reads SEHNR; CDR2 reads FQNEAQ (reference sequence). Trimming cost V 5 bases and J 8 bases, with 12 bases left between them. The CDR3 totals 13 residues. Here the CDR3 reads CASSPSGREKLFF. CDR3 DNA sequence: TGTGCCAGCAGCCCCTCGGGTCGGGAAAAACTGTTTTTT.